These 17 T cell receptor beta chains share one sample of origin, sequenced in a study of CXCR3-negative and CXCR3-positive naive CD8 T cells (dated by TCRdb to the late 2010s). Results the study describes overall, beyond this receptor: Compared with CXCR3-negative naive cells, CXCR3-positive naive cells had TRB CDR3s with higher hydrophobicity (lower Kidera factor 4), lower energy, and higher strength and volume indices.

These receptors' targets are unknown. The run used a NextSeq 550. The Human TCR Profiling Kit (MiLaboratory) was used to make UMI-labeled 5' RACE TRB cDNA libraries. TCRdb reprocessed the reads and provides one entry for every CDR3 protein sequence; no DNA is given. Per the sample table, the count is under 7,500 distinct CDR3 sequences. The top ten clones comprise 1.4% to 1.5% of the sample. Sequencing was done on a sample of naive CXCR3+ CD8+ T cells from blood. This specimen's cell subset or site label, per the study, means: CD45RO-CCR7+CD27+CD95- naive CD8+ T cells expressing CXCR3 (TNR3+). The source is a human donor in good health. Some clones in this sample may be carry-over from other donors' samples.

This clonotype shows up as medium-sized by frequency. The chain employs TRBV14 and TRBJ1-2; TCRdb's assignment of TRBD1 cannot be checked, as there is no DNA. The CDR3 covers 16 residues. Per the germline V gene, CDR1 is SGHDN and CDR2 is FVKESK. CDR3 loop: CASSQAWGEVGYGYTF. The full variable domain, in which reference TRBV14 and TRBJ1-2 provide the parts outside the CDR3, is EAGVTQFPSHSVIEKGQTVTLRCDPISGHDNLYWYRRVMGKEIKFLLHFVKESKQDESGMPNNRFLAERTGGTYSTLKVQPAELEDSGVYFCASSQAWGEVGYGYTFGSGTRLTVV.

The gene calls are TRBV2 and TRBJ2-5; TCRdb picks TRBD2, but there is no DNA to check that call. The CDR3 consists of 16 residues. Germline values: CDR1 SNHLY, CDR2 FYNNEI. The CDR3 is CASRYRGSGIPGTQYF. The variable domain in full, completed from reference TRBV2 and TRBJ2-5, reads EPEVTQTPSHQVTQMGQEVILRCVPISNHLYFYWYRQILGQKVEFLVSFYNNEISEKSEIFDDQFSVERPDGSNFTLKIRSTKLEDSAMYFCASRYRGSGIPGTQYFGPGTRLLVL.

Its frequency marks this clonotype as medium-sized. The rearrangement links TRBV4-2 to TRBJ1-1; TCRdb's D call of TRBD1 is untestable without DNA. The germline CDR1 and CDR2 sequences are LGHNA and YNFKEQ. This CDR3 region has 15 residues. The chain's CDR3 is CASSQAGAVFHEAFF.

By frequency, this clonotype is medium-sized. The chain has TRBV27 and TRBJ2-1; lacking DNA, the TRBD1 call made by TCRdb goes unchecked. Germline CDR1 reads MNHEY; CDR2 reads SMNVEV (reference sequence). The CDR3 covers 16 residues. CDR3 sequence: CASTQGAGSSYNEQFF.

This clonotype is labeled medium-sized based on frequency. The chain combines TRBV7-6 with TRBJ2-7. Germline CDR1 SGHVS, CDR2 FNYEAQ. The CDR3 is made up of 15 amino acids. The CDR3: CASSLGHGESYEQYF.

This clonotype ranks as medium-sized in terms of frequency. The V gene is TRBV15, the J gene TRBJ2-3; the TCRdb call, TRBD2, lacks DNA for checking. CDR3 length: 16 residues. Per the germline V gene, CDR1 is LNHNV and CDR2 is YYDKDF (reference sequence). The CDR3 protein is CATSRSSGRKGDTQYF.

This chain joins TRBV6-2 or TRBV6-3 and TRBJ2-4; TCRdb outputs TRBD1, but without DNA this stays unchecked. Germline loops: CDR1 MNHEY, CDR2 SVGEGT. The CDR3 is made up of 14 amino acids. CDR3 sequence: CASQSGQGLNIQYF.

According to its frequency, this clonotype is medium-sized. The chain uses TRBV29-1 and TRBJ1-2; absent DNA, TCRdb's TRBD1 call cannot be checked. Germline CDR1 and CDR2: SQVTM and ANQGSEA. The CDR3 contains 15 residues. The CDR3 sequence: CSVEDRTDPPYGYTF.

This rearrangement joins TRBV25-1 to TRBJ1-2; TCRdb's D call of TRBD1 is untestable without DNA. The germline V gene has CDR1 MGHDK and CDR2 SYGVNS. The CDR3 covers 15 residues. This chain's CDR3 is CASSDPGSANYGYTF.

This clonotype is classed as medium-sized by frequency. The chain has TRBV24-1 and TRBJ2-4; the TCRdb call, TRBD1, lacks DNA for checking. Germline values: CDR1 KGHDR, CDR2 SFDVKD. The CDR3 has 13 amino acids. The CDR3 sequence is CATPGDAKNIQYF.

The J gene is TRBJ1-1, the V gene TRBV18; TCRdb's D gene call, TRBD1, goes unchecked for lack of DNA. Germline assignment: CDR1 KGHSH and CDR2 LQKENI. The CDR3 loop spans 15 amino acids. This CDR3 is CASSPTGTGATEAFF.

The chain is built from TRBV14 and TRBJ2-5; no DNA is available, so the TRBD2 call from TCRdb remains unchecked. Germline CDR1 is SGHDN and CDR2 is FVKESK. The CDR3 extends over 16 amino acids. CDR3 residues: CASSQDFGRARETQYF.

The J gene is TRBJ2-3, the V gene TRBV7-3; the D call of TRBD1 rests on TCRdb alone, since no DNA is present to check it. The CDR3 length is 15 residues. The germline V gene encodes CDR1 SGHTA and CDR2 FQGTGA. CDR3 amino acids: CASSLRDRAGDTQYF.

CDR3 residues: CASSLLWGDTQYF. The chain carries TRBV7-3 and TRBJ2-3. In germline, CDR1 is SGHTA, CDR2 FQGTGA. The CDR3 totals 13 residues.

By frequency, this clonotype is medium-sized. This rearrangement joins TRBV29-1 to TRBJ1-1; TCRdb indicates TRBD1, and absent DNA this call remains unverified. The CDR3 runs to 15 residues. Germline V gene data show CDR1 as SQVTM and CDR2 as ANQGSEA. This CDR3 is CSVQSGQRHDTEAFF.

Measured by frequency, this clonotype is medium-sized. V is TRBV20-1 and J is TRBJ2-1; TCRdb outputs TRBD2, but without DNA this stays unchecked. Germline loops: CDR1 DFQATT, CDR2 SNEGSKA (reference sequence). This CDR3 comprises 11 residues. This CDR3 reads CSASSLAEQFF.

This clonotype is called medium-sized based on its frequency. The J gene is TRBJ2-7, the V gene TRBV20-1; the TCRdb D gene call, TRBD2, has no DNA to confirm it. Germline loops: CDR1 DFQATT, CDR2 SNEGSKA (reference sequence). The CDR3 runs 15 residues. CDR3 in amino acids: CSADRRDVVNYEQYF.